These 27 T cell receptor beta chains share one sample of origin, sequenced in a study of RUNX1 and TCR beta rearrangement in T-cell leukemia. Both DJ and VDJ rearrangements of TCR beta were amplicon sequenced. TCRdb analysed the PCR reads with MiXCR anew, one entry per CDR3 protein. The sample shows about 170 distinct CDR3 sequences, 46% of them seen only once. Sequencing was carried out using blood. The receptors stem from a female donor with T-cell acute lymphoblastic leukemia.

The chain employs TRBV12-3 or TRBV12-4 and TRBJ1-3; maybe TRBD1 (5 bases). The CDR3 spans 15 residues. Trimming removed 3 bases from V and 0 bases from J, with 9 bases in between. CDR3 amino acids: CASSFGGISGNTIYF. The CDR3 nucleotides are TGTGCCAGCAGTTTTGGGGGAATCTCTGGAAACACCATATATTTT.

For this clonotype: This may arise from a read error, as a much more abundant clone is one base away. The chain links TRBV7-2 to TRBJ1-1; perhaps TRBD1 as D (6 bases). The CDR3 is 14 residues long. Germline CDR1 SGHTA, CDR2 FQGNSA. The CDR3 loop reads CASTGGASDTEALF. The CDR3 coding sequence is TGTGCCAGCACTGGGGGGGCTTCGGACACTGAAGCTCTCTTT. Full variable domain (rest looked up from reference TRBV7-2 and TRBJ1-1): GAGVSQSPSNKVTEKGKDVELRCDPISGHTALYWYRQSLGQGLEFLIYFQGNSAPDKSGLPSDRFSAERTGGSVSTLTIQRTQQEDSAVYLCASTGGASDTEALFGQGTRLTVV.

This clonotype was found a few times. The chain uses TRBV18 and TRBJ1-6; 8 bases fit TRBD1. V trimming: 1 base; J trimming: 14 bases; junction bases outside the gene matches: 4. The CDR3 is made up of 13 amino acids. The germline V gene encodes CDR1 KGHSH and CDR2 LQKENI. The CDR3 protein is CASSPRTGRTLHF. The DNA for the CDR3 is TGTGCCAGCTCACCACGGACAGGGAGAACCCTCCACTTT.

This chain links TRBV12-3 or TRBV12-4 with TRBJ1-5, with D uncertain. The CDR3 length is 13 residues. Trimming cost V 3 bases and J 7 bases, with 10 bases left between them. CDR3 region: CASSFGFRQPQHF. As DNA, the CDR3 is TGTGCCAGCAGTTTTGGGTTCCGGCAGCCCCAGCATTTT.

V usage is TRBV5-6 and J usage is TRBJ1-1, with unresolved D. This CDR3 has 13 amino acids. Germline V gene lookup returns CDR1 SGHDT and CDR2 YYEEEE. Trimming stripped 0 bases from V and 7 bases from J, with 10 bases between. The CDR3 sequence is CASSLGTGVEAFF. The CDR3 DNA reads TGTGCCAGCAGCTTGGGTACCGGGGTTGAAGCTTTCTTT.

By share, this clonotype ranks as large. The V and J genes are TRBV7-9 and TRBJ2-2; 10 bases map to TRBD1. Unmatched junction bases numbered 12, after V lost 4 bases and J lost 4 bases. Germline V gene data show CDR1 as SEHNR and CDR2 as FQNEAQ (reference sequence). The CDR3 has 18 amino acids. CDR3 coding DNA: TGTGCCAGCAGCTCCGGACAGGGGGAGGTCGTGATCACCGGGGAGCTGTTTTTT. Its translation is CASSSGQGEVVITGELFF.

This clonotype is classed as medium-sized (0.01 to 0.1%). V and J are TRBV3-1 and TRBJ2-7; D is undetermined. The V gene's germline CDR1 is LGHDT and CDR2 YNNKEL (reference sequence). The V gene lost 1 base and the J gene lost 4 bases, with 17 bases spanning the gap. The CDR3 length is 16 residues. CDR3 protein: CASSQGSFQPFYEQYF. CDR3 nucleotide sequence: TGTGCCAGCAGCCAAGGGAGTTTTCAGCCCTTTTACGAGCAGTACTTC.

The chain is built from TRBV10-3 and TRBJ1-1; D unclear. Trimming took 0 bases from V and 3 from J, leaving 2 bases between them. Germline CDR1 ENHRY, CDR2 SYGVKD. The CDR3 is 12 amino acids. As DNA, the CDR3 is TGTGCCATCAGTGAGTCGGACACTGAAGCTTTCTTT. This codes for CAISESDTEAFF.

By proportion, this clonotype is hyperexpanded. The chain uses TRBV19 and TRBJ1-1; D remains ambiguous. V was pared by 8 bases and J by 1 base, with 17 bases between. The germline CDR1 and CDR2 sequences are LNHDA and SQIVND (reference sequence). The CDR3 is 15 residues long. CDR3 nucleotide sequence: TGTGCCAGTGAGTCGGGGTTTTTGCGGAACACTGAAGCTTTCTTT. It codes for CASESGFLRNTEAFF.

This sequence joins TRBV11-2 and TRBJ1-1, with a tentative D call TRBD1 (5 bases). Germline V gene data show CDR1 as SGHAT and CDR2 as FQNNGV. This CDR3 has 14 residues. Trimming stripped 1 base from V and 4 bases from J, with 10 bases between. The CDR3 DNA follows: TGTGCCAGCAGCTTAGTTCAGGGAGGCACTGAAGCTTTCTTT. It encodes CASSLVQGGTEAFF.

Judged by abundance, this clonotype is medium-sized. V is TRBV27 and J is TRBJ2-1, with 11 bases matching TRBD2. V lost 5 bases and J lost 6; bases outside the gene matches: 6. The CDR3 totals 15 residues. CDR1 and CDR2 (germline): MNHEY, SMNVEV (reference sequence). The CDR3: CASSLNSGRGNEQFF. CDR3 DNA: TGTGCCAGCAGTCTAAATAGCGGGAGGGGCAATGAGCAGTTCTTC.

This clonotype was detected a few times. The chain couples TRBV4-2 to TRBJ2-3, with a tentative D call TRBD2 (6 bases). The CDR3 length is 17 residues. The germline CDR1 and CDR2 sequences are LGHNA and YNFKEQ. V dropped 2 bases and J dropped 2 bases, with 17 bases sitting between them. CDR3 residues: CASSQKGGYSNTDTQYF. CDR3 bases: TGTGCCAGCAGCCAAAAAGGAGGGTATAGTAACACAGATACGCAGTATTTT.

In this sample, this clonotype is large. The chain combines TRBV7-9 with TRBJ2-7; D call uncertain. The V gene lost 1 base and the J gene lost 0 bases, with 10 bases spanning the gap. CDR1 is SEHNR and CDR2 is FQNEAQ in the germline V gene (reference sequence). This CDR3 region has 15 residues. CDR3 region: CASSLEGFSSYEQYF. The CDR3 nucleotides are TGTGCCAGCAGCTTAGAAGGGTTTAGCTCCTACGAGCAGTACTTC.

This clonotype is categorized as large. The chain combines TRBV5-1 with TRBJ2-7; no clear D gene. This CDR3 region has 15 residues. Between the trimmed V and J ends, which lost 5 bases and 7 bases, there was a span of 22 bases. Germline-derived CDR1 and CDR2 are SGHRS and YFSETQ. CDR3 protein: CASRIDGGPSWEQYF. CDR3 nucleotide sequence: TGCGCCAGCAGGATCGACGGTGGCCCTTCTTGGGAGCAGTACTTC. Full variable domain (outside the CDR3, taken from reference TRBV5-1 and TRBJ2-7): KAGVTQTPRYLIKTRGQQVTLSCSPISGHRSVSWYQQTPGQGLQFLFEYFSETQRNKGNFPGRFSGRQFSNSRSEMNVSTLELGDSALYLCASRIDGGPSWEQYFGPGTRLTVT.

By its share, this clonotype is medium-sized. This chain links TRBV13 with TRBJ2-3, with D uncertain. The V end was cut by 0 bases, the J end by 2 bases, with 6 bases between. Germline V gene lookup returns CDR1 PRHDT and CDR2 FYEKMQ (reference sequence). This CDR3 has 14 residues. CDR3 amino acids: CASSLGTVTDTQYF. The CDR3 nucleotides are TGTGCCAGCAGCTTAGGCACGGTCACAGATACGCAGTATTTT.

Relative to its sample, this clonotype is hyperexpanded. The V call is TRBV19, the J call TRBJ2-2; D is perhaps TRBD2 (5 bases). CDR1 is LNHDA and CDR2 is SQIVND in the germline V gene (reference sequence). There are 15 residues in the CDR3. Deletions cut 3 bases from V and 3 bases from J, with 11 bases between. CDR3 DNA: TGTGCCAGTAGTATTCGGAGGTTGGACACCGGGGAGCTGTTTTTT. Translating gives CASSIRRLDTGELFF. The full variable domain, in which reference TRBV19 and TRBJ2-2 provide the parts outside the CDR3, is DGGITQSPKYLFRKEGQNVTLSCEQNLNHDAMYWYRQDPGQGLRLIYYSQIVNDFQKGDIAEGYSVSREKKESFPLTVTSAQKNPTAFYLCASSIRRLDTGELFFGEGSRLTVL.

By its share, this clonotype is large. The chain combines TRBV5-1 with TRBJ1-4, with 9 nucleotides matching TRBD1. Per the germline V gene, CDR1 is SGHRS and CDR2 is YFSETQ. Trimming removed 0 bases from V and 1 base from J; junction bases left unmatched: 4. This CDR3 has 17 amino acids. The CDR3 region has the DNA TGCGCCAGCAGCTTGGTTCGGGGACAGGGAACTAATGAAAAACTGTTTTTT. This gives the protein CASSLVRGQGTNEKLFF. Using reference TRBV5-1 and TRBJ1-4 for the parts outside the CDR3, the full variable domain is KAGVTQTPRYLIKTRGQQVTLSCSPISGHRSVSWYQQTPGQGLQFLFEYFSETQRNKGNFPGRFSGRQFSNSRSEMNVSTLELGDSALYLCASSLVRGQGTNEKLFFGSGTQLSVL.

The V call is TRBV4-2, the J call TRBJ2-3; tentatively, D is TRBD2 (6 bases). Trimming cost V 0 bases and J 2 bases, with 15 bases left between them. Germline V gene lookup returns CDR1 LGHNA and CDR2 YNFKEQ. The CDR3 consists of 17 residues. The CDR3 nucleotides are TGTGCCAGCAGCCAAGAAGGAGGGTATAGTAACACAGATACGCAGTATTTT. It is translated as CASSQEGGYSNTDTQYF.

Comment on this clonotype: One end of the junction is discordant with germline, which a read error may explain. The CDR3 protein is CSARDLRGRTPENLFF. CDR3 in DNA: TGCAGTGCTAGAGATCTACGGGGCCGAACTCCTGAAAACCTGTTTTTT. The chain is built from TRBV20-1 and TRBJ1-4; D may be TRBD1 (5 bases). The CDR3 is 16 residues long. CDR1 is DFQATT, CDR2 SNEGSKA, per germline (reference sequence).

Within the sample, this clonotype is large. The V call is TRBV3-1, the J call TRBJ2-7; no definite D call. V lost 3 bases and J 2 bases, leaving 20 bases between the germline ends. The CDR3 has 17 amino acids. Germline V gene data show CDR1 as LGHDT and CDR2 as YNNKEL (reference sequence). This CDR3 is CASSHKAGAPPPYEQYF. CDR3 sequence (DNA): TGTGCCAGCAGCCACAAGGCCGGCGCCCCCCCCCCCTACGAGCAGTACTTC.

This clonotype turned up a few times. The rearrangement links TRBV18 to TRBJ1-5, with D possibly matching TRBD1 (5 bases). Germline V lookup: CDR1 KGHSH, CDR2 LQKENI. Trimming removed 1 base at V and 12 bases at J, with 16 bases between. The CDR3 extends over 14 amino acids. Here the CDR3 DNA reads TGTGCCAGCTCACCACAGGGCGCAGGCGGGGGCCAGCATTTT. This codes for CASSPQGAGGGQHF. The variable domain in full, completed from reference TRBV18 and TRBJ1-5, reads NAGVMQNPRHLVRRRGQEARLRCSPMKGHSHVYWYRQLPEEGLKFMVYLQKENIIDESGMPKERFSAEFPKEGPSILRIQQVVRGDSAAYFCASSPQGAGGGQHFGDGTRLSIL.

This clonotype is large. CDR3 sequence reads: CATSRAVGGGYEQYF. The CDR3 DNA is TGTGCCACCAGCAGAGCCGTGGGGGGCGGGTACGAGCAGTACTTC. The chain combines TRBV15 with TRBJ2-7; the D gene could be TRBD1 or TRBD2 (6 bases each). There are 15 residues in the CDR3. CDR1 LNHNV and CDR2 YYDKDF come from the germline V gene (reference sequence). V was cut by 1 base and J by 4 bases, with 14 bases left in between.

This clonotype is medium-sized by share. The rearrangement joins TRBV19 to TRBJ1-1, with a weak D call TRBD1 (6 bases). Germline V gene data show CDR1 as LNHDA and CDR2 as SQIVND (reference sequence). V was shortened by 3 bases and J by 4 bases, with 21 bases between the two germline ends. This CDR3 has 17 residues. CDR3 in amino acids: CASSIERPQGRVTEAFF. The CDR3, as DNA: TGTGCCAGTAGTATTGAGCGACCTCAGGGGAGAGTCACTGAAGCTTTCTTT. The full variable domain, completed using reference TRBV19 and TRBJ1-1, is DGGITQSPKYLFRKEGQNVTLSCEQNLNHDAMYWYRQDPGQGLRLIYYSQIVNDFQKGDIAEGYSVSREKKESFPLTVTSAQKNPTAFYLCASSIERPQGRVTEAFFGQGTRLTVV.

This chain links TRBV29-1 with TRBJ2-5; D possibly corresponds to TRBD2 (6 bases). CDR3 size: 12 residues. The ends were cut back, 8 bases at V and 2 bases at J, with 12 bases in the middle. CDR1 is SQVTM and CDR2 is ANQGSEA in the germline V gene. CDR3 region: CSLIRGQETQYF. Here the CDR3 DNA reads TGCAGCCTTATACGGGGGCAAGAGACCCAGTACTTC.

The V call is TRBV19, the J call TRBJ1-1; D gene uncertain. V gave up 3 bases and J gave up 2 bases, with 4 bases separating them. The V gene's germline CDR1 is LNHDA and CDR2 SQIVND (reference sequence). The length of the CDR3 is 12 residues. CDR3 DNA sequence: TGTGCCAGTAGTATCGGAAACACTGAAGCTTTCTTT. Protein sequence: CASSIGNTEAFF.

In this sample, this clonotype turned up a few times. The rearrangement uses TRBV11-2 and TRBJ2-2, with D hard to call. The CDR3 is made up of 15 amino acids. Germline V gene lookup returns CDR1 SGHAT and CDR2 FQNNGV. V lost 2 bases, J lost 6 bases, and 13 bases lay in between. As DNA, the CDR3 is TGTGCCAGCAGCTTAATACGGTCCATGCCCGGGGAGCTGTTTTTT. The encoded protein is CASSLIRSMPGELFF. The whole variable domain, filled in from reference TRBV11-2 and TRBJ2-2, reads EAGVAQSPRYKIIEKRQSVAFWCNPISGHATLYWYQQILGQGPKLLIQFQNNGVVDDSQLPKDRFSAERLKGVDSTLKIQPAKLEDSAVYLCASSLIRSMPGELFFGEGSRLTVL.

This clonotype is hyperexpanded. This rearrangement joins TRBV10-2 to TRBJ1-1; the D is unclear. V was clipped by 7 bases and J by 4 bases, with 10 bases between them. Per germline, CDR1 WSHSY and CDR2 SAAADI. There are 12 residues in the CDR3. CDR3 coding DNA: TGCGCCAGCATCAGCAGCCGCACTGAAGCTTTCTTT. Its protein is CASISSRTEAFF.